Included here is one TCR beta chain sequence, with context. Its antigen is not identified. The sample comes from a study of graft-versus-host responses after intestinal transplantation. The assay was immunoSEQ multiplex PCR, and TCRdb's table has in-frame clones only and misses some. The sample has 85,000 to 90,000 clones, 85% to 90% seen once. The V end was cut by 6 bases, the J end by 2 bases, with 14 bases between. Per the germline V gene, CDR1 is MNHNY and CDR2 is SVGAGI (reference sequence). This CDR3 comprises 14 residues. The study's findings and limits: Marrow from the recipient contained GvH clones, some of which had appeared first in ileum or blood.

The material sequenced was unstimulated CD4+ T cells sorted from spleen or lymph node cells, taken before intestinal transplant. This chain links TRBV6-6 with TRBJ2-7, with D tentatively TRBD1 (6 bases). This clonotype originated in a human donor who received an intestinal transplant. CDR3 loop: CASSRQQGPYEQYF. As DNA, the CDR3 is TGTGCCAGCAGCCGACAACAGGGCCCCTACGAGCAGTACTTC.